A single sample gave rise to the 22 T cell receptor beta chains below, sequenced in a study of T cell responses to AZD1222 COVID-19 vaccine. Sequenced by immunoSEQ multiplex PCR; TCRdb stores in-frame clones only, minus some. The repertoire has more than 95,000 clones, 80% to 90% of them found once; the top ten carry roughly 3.9%. The input for sequencing was peripheral blood, taken on day 0 of MenACWY control vaccination. The receptors shown here come from an adult in good health.

This sequence joins TRBV7-9 and TRBJ1-2; D might be TRBD1 (6 bases). The CDR3 contains 17 residues. Trimming cost V 5 bases and J 2 bases, with 21 bases left between them. Germline loops: CDR1 SEHNR, CDR2 FQNEAQ (reference sequence). CDR3 in DNA: TGTGCCAGCAGCCATGAAAGGGGGGATACAGGGAACTATGGCTACACCTTC. Protein: CASSHERGDTGNYGYTF.

J is TRBJ1-2 and V is TRBV4-1, with D maybe TRBD1 (5 bases). Per the germline V gene, CDR1 is MGHRA and CDR2 is YSYEKL. Trimming cost V 0 bases and J 6 bases, with 14 bases left between them. The CDR3 sequence is 15 residues long. CDR3: CASSQDSSGGDGYTF. CDR3 nucleotides: TGCGCCAGCAGCCAAGATTCCTCCGGGGGGGATGGCTACACCTTC.

The V gene is TRBV5-4, the J gene TRBJ2-5; 11 positions match TRBD2. The V gene's germline CDR1 is SGHNT and CDR2 YYREEE (reference sequence). The V and J ends lost 4 bases and 2 bases, in that order; junction bases with no gene match: 13. The CDR3 totals 18 residues. CDR3 in DNA: TGTGCCAGCAGCACCCTCGGACTAGCGGGTCCCAGTCAAGAGACCCAGTACTTC. It is translated as CASSTLGLAGPSQETQYF.

This chain joins TRBV27 and TRBJ2-2; tentative D call: TRBD1 (5 bases). This CDR3 region has 16 residues. Germline lookup yields CDR1 MNHEY and CDR2 SMNVEV (reference sequence). Trimming removed 0 bases at V and 3 bases at J, with 11 bases between. The CDR3 DNA is TGTGCCAGCAGTTTATCTGTGCAGGGCCACACCGGGGAGCTGTTTTTT. Its protein product is CASSLSVQGHTGELFF.

The rearrangement links TRBV3-1 (or the pseudogene TRBV3-2) to TRBJ2-3, with 11 bases identical to TRBD2. The CDR3 has 15 residues. Looked up from germline, CDR1 is LGHDT and CDR2 is YNNKEL (reference sequence). V gave up 6 bases and J gave up 6 bases; unmatched junction bases: 8. DNA for the CDR3: TGTGCCAGCAGTCGACTAGCGGGGAAGGGGGATACGCAGTATTTT. This translates into CASSRLAGKGDTQYF.

J is TRBJ1-2 and V is TRBV27; tentatively, D is TRBD1 (6 bases). V was pared by 3 bases and J by 8 bases, with 10 bases between. CDR1 is MNHEY and CDR2 is SMNVEV in the germline V gene (reference sequence). The CDR3 length is 12 residues. The CDR3 sequence is CASSFTGSGYTF. Here the CDR3 DNA reads TGTGCCAGCAGTTTCACAGGGTCCGGCTACACCTTC.

The genes are TRBV7-9 and TRBJ1-5, with D unclear. V was pared by 4 bases and J by 6 bases, with 7 bases between. Germline loops: CDR1 SEHNR, CDR2 FQNEAQ (reference sequence). The CDR3 covers 12 residues. In nucleotides, the CDR3 is TGTGCCAGCAGCTACCCCTCTCAGCCCCAGCATTTT. Protein sequence: CASSYPSQPQHF.

The genes are TRBV5-4 and TRBJ2-3, with 10 bases identical to TRBD2. The CDR3 is made up of 14 amino acids. The J segment lost 5 bases and the V segment lost 3 bases, leaving 3 bases of the junction unmatched. The germline CDR1 and CDR2 sequences are SGHNT and YYREEE (reference sequence). CDR3 residues: CASSSSGGGDTQYF. DNA of the CDR3: TGTGCCAGCAGCTCTAGCGGGGGAGGAGATACGCAGTATTTT.

The chain carries TRBV10-3 and TRBJ1-1, with 9 bases matching TRBD1. The CDR3 consists of 14 residues. Germline trimming cut 7 bases from V and 1 base from J; bases unmatched to any gene: 4. CDR1 ENHRY and CDR2 SYGVKD come from the germline V gene. The CDR3 region is CAIKGTGTNTEAFF. The CDR3 bases are TGTGCCATCAAAGGGACAGGGACGAACACTGAAGCTTTCTTT.

This rearrangement joins TRBV4-1 to TRBJ1-1; the D is unclear. CDR1 and CDR2 from the germline V gene are MGHRA and YSYEKL. The CDR3 contains 16 residues. V lost 0 bases to trimming and J lost 1 base, with 12 bases between them. The DNA of the CDR3 is TGCGCCAGCAGCCAAGATCTCCCGGGAAGGAACACTGAAGCTTTCTTT. Translation gives CASSQDLPGRNTEAFF.

The rearrangement links TRBV2 to TRBJ2-4, with 7 bases that match TRBD1. From germline, CDR1 is SNHLY and CDR2 FYNNEI. J lost 9 bases, V lost 7 bases, and 15 bases had no gene match. The CDR3 runs to 15 residues. CDR3 nucleotides: TGTGCCAGCACGCCTCGGACAGGCATCAAAGGCATTCAGTACTTC. This gives the protein CASTPRTGIKGIQYF. The variable domain in full, completed from reference TRBV2 and TRBJ2-4, reads EPEVTQTPSHQVTQMGQEVILRCVPISNHLYFYWYRQILGQKVEFLVSFYNNEISEKSEIFDDQFSVERPDGSNFTLKIRSTKLEDSAMYFCASTPRTGIKGIQYFGAGTRLSVL.

CDR3 in amino acids: CASTLQGNYGYTF. CDR3 bases: TGCGCCAGCACTTTGCAGGGGAACTATGGCTACACCTTC. The genes are TRBV5-1 and TRBJ1-2; maybe TRBD1 (6 bases). V gave up 6 bases and J gave up 2 bases, with 11 bases separating them. The CDR3 runs 13 residues. CDR1 SGHRS and CDR2 YFSETQ come from the germline V gene.

This chain uses TRBV24-1 with TRBJ1-1; D ambiguous. CDR3 size: 13 residues. Between the trimmed V and J ends, which lost 4 bases and 5 bases, there was a span of 10 bases. Germline V lookup: CDR1 KGHDR, CDR2 SFDVKD. The CDR3 protein is CATSDGRRTEAFF. CDR3 sequence (DNA): TGTGCCACCAGTGACGGACGGAGGACTGAAGCTTTCTTT.

CDR3 in DNA: TGTGCCACCAGCATGGATGGGGGGCGGGTTACGCAGTATTTT. Its protein product is CATSMDGGRVTQYF. The chain carries TRBV15 and TRBJ2-3; D tentatively fits TRBD1 or TRBD2 (6 bases each). The CDR3 length is 14 residues. The V and J ends lost 4 bases and 8 bases respectively, with 16 bases between them. Per the germline V gene, CDR1 is LNHNV and CDR2 is YYDKDF (reference sequence).

The gene calls are TRBV19 and TRBJ1-3; 8 bases line up with TRBD1. The CDR3 consists of 15 residues. The V segment lost 7 bases and the J segment 4 bases; nucleotides outside the gene matches: 9. Per germline, CDR1 LNHDA and CDR2 SQIVND (reference sequence). The CDR3 region has the DNA TGTGCCAGTAATTCCCAGGGGGCGCCGGGAAACACCATATATTTT. As protein: CASNSQGAPGNTIYF.

The chain employs TRBV6-2 or TRBV6-3 and TRBJ2-6, with D possibly being TRBD2 (5 bases). This CDR3 has 16 amino acids. V shed 5 bases and J shed 0 bases, with 11 bases lying between them. CDR1 is MNHEY, CDR2 SVGEGT, per germline. CDR3 loop: CASSKGLNSGANVLTF. The CDR3 DNA reads as TGTGCCAGCAGTAAAGGACTGAACTCTGGGGCCAACGTCCTGACTTTC.

V usage is TRBV28 and J usage is TRBJ1-5; D is ambiguous. V shed 6 bases and J shed 3 bases, with 9 bases lying between them. Germline CDR1 is MDHEN and CDR2 is SYDVKM. The CDR3 has 13 residues. The CDR3 protein is CASRPPLNQPQHF. CDR3 DNA sequence: TGTGCCAGCAGGCCCCCACTCAATCAGCCCCAGCATTTT. The entire variable domain, with the rest obtained from reference TRBV28 and TRBJ1-5, is as follows: DVKVTQSSRYLVKRTGEKVFLECVQDMDHENMFWYRQDPGLGLRLIYFSYDVKMKEKGDIPEGYSVSREKKERFSLILESASTNQTSMYLCASRPPLNQPQHFGDGTRLSIL.

This clone showed up just once. Sequence at one end of the junction differs from germline and may be a read error. The chain has TRBV6-2 or TRBV6-3 and TRBJ2-3, with TRBD2 identical over 7 bases. The CDR3 spans 14 residues. In germline, CDR1 is MNHEY, CDR2 SVGEGT. The CDR3 region is CAGSDPGGTDTQYF. The CDR3 region has the DNA TGTGCCGGCAGCGACCCCGGGGGGACAGATACGCAGTATTTT.

This clone was recorded many times. The gene calls are TRBV19 and TRBJ2-2; D remains ambiguous. Germline values: CDR1 LNHDA, CDR2 SQIVND (reference sequence). With 7 bases removed from V and 4 bases from J, the gap between germline ends came to 16 bases. CDR3 length equals 15 residues. Here the CDR3 DNA reads TGTGCCAGTACCACACCCGTGTACGGCACCGGGGAGCTGTTTTTT. It encodes CASTTPVYGTGELFF.

CDR3: CASSFLAGALLFF. For the CDR3, the DNA is TGTGCCAGCAGTTTTCTAGCGGGGGCCCTTCTATTCTTC. V usage is TRBV27 and J usage is TRBJ2-1; TRBD2 agrees at 10 bases. The length of the CDR3 is 13 residues. CDR1 is MNHEY and CDR2 is SMNVEV in the germline V gene (reference sequence). The V and J ends lost 3 bases and 16 bases, in that order; junction bases with no gene match: 9.

The rearrangement links TRBV5-4 to TRBJ2-1; D is unclear. The CDR3 contains 12 residues. V lost 0 bases and J 12 bases, leaving 10 bases between the germline ends. CDR1 and CDR2 (germline): SGHNT, YYREEE (reference sequence). The CDR3 DNA reads TGTGCCAGCAGCTTGGAGTCGCGAACGCAGTTCTTC. Protein: CASSLESRTQFF.

The chain is built from TRBV5-1 and TRBJ1-2; a weak D match, TRBD1 (6 bases). There are 14 residues in the CDR3. In germline, CDR1 is SGHRS, CDR2 YFSETQ. V dropped 4 bases and J dropped 3 bases, with 13 bases sitting between them. CDR3 nucleotide sequence: TGCGCCAGCAGCGACCGGACAGCTCACTATGGCTACACCTTC. Residues: CASSDRTAHYGYTF. The full variable domain, completed using reference TRBV5-1 and TRBJ1-2, is KAGVTQTPRYLIKTRGQQVTLSCSPISGHRSVSWYQQTPGQGLQFLFEYFSETQRNKGNFPGRFSGRQFSNSRSEMNVSTLELGDSALYLCASSDRTAHYGYTFGSGTRLTVV.